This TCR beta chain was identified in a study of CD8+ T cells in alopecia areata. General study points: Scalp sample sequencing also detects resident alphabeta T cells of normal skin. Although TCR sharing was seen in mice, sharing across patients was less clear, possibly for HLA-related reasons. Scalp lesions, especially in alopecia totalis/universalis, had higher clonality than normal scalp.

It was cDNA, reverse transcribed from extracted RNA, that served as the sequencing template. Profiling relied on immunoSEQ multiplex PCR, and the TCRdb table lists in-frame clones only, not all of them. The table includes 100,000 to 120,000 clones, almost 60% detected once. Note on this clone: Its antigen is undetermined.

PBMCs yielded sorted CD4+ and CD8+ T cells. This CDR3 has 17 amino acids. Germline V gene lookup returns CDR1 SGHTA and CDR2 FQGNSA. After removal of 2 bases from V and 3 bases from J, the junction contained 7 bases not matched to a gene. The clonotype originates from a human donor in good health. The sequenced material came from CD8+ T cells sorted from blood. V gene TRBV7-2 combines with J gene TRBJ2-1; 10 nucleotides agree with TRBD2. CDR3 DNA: TGTGCCAGCAGCTTACGGCTAGCGGGGGTATACTACAATGAGCAGTTCTTC. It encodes CASSLRLAGVYYNEQFF.